This T cell receptor beta chain was profiled in a study of identical twins. Germline CDR1 and CDR2: MNHNS and SASEGT. CDR3 length: 14 residues. V lost 7 bases to trimming and J lost 5 bases; unmatched junction nucleotides: 10. TCRdb fed the 5' RACE reads into MiXCR, producing one record per CDR3 protein. The sample yields 650,000 to 800,000 distinct CDR3 sequences, around 8.3% seen once. This clonotype appeared many times. The same data also went into a second study, on yellow fever vaccine responses in identical twins.

This receptor was taken from a woman between 18 and 29 years old in good health. Sequencing was carried out using PBMCs. The chain combines TRBV6-1 with TRBJ2-5; 7 bases agree with TRBD1. CDR3 residues: CASNTRQGHETQYF. In nucleotides, the CDR3 is TGTGCCAGCAACACCCGACAGGGCCACGAGACCCAGTACTTC.